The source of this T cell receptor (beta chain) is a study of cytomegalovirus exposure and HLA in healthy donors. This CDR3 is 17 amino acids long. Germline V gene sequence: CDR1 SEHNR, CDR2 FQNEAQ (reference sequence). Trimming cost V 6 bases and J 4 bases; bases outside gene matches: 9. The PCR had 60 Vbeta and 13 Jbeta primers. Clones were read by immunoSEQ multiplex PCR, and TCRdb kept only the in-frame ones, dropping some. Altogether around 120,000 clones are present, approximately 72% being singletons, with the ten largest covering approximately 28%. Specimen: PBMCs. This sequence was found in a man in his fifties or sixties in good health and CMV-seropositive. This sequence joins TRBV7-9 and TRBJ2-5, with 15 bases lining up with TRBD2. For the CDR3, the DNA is TGTGCCAGCAGTTCGGGACTAGCGGGAGGTAGACGAGAGACCCAGTACTTC. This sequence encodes CASSSGLAGGRRETQYF.